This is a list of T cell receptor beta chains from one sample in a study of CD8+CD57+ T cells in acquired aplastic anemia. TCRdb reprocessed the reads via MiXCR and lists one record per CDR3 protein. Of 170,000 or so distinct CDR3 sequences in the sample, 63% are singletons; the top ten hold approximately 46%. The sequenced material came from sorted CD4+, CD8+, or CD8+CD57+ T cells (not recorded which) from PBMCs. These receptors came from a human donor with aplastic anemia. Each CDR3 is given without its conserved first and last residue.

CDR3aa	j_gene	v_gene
ASSFVPGGDTRQETQY	TRBJ2-5	TRBV7-2
ASSQEGRGNTIY	TRBJ1-3	TRBV7-3
ASSGTGTGDSPLH	TRBJ1-6	TRBV7-9
ASSRDRGDTQY	TRBJ2-3	TRBV14
ASSPGGRQFSYEQY	TRBJ2-7	TRBV5-1
ASSQPGRSYEQY	TRBJ2-7	TRBV5-1
AISGQDLTTDTQY	TRBJ2-3	TRBV10-3
ASSEDRGQAYT	TRBJ1-2	TRBV7-9
ASSDARDPIFEETQY	TRBJ2-5	TRBV5-6
ASRLIAEAF	TRBJ1-1	TRBV7-9
ASSMIILQPQH	TRBJ1-5	TRBV19
ASSYFSGSSYEQY	TRBJ2-7	TRBV6-5
ASSPRTSVTEQF	TRBJ2-1	TRBV7-6
ASSILTGDTEAF	TRBJ1-1	TRBV9
ASSLDRFYEQY	TRBJ2-7	TRBV7-9
SVSVSATNEKLF	TRBJ1-4	TRBV29-1
ASSQEGLFSGNTIC	TRBJ1-3	TRBV4-1
ASRLTQGDNSPLH	TRBJ1-6	TRBV12-3/TRBV12-4
SVEDGLAGWYEQY	TRBJ2-7	TRBV29-1
ASSQRTGEPYSPLH	TRBJ1-6	TRBV5-4
ASSLGQVDYNEQF	TRBJ2-1	TRBV7-7
ASSIGHGTLSQTQY	TRBJ2-5	TRBV19
ASSLVGQGYSPLH	TRBJ1-6	TRBV5-5
ASSLGTGTEQF	TRBJ2-1	TRBV7-8
ASSHTGDTEAF	TRBJ1-1	TRBV4-2
SVGHEHTEAF	TRBJ1-1	TRBV29-1
ASRRQGAVTEAF	TRBJ1-1	TRBV2
ASSAGRGNYGYT	TRBJ1-2	TRBV5-8
ASSLERGGYT	TRBJ1-2	TRBV7-2
SAMADSLYGYT	TRBJ1-2	TRBV29-1
ASTPTTTVSNQPQH	TRBJ1-5	TRBV19
AISSGGLGDTQY	TRBJ2-3	TRBV7-2
ASSERGSYGYT	TRBJ1-2	TRBV6-4
ASSSDGQYGYT	TRBJ1-2	TRBV5-6
ASSARLRTGLNTIY	TRBJ1-3	TRBV2
ASSPGGGGRAEQY	TRBJ2-7	TRBV7-2
ASSATGMTYEQY	TRBJ2-7	TRBV9
ASNKGLARELF	TRBJ2-2	TRBV2
ASSQRRPQSASVPLH	TRBJ1-6	TRBV7-2
ASSLLTGSFDTEAF	TRBJ1-1	TRBV7-2
ASSSGTGYTEAF	TRBJ1-1	TRBV19
ASSLGLGTYEQY	TRBJ2-7	TRBV6-5